The sequence of this TCR beta chain was determined in a study of shared clonotypes between healthy human individuals. CDR1 SGHVS and CDR2 FNYEAQ come from the germline V gene. V gave up 5 bases and J gave up 9 bases, with 11 bases separating them. CDR3 size: 12 residues. Sequencing was performed with immunoSEQ multiplex PCR; in TCRdb, only in-frame clones are kept and a portion is missing. Of approximately 2.5 million clones listed, approximately 90% are singletons. The chain has TRBV7-6 and TRBJ1-5; D is ambiguous. The TCR sequence derives from a man younger than 30 in good health. The specimen was naive CD4+ T cells sorted from blood. The subset was: CD45RA+ positively selected. CDR3 sequence: CASSPPGRPQHF. The CDR3 DNA reads TGTGCCAGCAGCCCCCCCGGGCGGCCCCAGCATTTT.